This T cell receptor (beta chain) appears in the sequencing data of a study of blood T cell repertoires in COVID-19 (dated by TCRdb to the early 2020s). Background for the entire study: Samples from collaborators originated in the United States, Italy and Spain and spanned both the acute and convalescent phases of COVID-19. The prospective study material was composed of cDNA or gDNA derived from T cells, B-cell-depleted T cells, or PBMCs. A freely available public database, intended as a resource for researchers studying the immune response to SARS-CoV-2, is where the repertoires were released. Where available, HLA class I and class II types were obtained from metadata supplied by the sample provider rather than from assay-based typing. Samples were obtained from the ongoing ImmuneRACE study (first 160 participants) and from about 1,300 subjects provided by 6 global collaborators. Subjects who had been exposed to COVID-19, were actively infected with it, or had recovered from it provided the deeply sampled blood TCRbeta repertoires that made up the dataset. Nearly every sample came with metadata listing a de-identified subject ID, COVID-19 status, age in years and sex. Study-level results and caveats: Clinical and demographic metadata were provided uncurated, with the amount varying by source and participant.

TCRbeta CDR3 regions were amplified from genomic DNA using the immunoSEQ Assay, a bias-controlled multiplex PCR. Per the original workflow: The number of nucleated cells in each sample was estimated from the amplification of reference gene primers within the assay. Sequence reads were collapsed and filtered to measure the absolute abundance of every unique TCRbeta CDR3 rearrangement. For each sample, productive Simpson clonality was calculated as the square root of Simpson's diversity index over productive rearrangements. Drawn from immuneACCESS, this table holds only the in-frame rearrangements with V and J called that TCRdb kept. Clones are partly lost; checked studies trace under half to an unresolved V gene and leave the rest unexplained. V, J and clone size derive from that table, while D and trimming were established from the DNA sequence. For this sample there are approximately 28,000 clones; 87% appear just once. The biggest ten clones account for 5.4% of the sample.

Whole blood was collected in K2EDTA tubes by collaborating institutions according to the institutions' own protocols. For TCRbeta analysis, collaborator samples were shipped as frozen whole blood, as isolated PBMCs, or as DNA extracted from either sample type. The germline V gene gives CDR1 as MNHEY and CDR2 as SVGAGI. Counted from cysteine to phenylalanine, this CDR3 has 13 amino acids. Kept here is only the CDR3 DNA, which spans 39 bases and is read in frame from base 1. V is pared back by 8 bases and J by 0 bases, with 8 bases lying between the germline termini. Note on this clone: Its antigen remains unidentified. The input lacks base qualities; no much larger clone sits a single base away.

The receptor was isolated from a man aged 60-69 years with active COVID-19. What was sequenced was peripheral blood. The V gene is TRBV6-5 and the J gene is TRBJ1-5, with an unclear D gene assignment. The CDR3 is CASCPTSNQPQHF. The bases are TGTGCCAGCTGCCCTACTAGCAATCAGCCCCAGCATTTT.